The rows below give T cell receptor beta chains drawn from one sample of a study of cytomegalovirus exposure and HLA in healthy donors. Here immunoSEQ multiplex PCR was the method, and the copy in TCRdb shows in-frame clones only, minus some. In the table there are over 100,000 clones, around 78% of which are singletons. The sample consisted of PBMCs. The origin of the receptors is a woman aged 25-40 years in good health and CMV-seropositive. Both conserved end residues are part of each CDR3. A D gene is named only where the DNA matches it firmly. A clone size is listed for some rows: how often the clone was seen (once, few, many), or a class if it is expanded.

CDR3,DNA,J,D,V,size
CASSLVRGYEQYF,TGCGCCAGCAGCTTGGTCAGGGGATACGAGCAGTACTTC,TRBJ2-7,NA,TRBV5-1,few
CASSIGVDYGYTF,TGTGCCAGCTCTATCGGGGTGGACTATGGCTACACCTTC,TRBJ1-2,NA,TRBV28,medium-sized
CSARTGETQYF,TGCAGTGCCCGGACAGGGGAGACCCAGTACTTC,TRBJ2-5,TRBD1,TRBV20-1,few
CASSLAPGQGANEKLFF,TGTGCCAGCAGCTTAGCCCCTGGACAGGGGGCCAATGAAAAACTGTTTTTT,TRBJ1-4,TRBD1,TRBV7-2,NA
CASSLQGPYTDTQYF,TGCGCCAGCAGCTTACAGGGACCCTACACAGATACGCAGTATTTT,TRBJ2-3,NA,TRBV5-1,NA
CATAGGGREVKDTQYF,TGTGCCACCGCCGGCGGGGGCAGGGAGGTGAAAGATACGCAGTATTTT,TRBJ2-3,NA,TRBV19,NA
CAWSPTTIQATF,TGTGCCTGGAGTCCCACCACCATCCAGGCCACCTTC,TRBJ1-2,NA,TRBV30,NA
CASRWLGHGANVLTF,TGTGCCAGCCGATGGTTGGGGCACGGGGCCAACGTCCTGACTTTC,TRBJ2-6,NA,TRBV27,NA
CASSFDRFTDTQYF,TGTGCCAGCAGCTTCGACAGATTCACAGATACGCAGTATTTT,TRBJ2-3,NA,TRBV5-4,NA
CASSFTGVQETQYF,TGTGCCAGCAGCTTCACGGGGGTCCAAGAGACCCAGTACTTC,TRBJ2-5,NA,TRBV5-6,NA
CASSLVGTDYNEQFF,TGTGCCAGCAGCTTAGTTGGGACAGACTACAATGAGCAGTTCTTC,TRBJ2-1,TRBD1,TRBV11-2,NA
CASCLKIANTEAFF,TGCGCCAGCTGTTTGAAGATAGCGAACACTGAAGCTTTCTTT,TRBJ1-1,NA,TRBV4-1,few
CASSRGSGGYEQYF,TGTGCCAGCAGTCGCGGTAGCGGGGGGTACGAGCAGTACTTC,TRBJ2-7,TRBD2,TRBV27,NA
CASSFTGTRAETQYF,TGTGCCAGCAGCTTCACCGGGACTAGGGCAGAGACCCAGTACTTC,TRBJ2-5,TRBD2,TRBV7-2,NA
CASSLPRGGSYNEQFF,TGTGCCAGCAGCTTGCCCAGGGGTGGTTCCTACAATGAGCAGTTCTTC,TRBJ2-1,NA,TRBV7-9,NA
CASSLGDYEQYF,TGTGCCAGCAGCTTAGGGGACTACGAGCAGTACTTC,TRBJ2-7,NA,TRBV5-6,once
CASSLVPSGGWNEQFF,TGTGCCAGCAGCTTAGTCCCTAGCGGGGGTTGGAATGAGCAGTTCTTC,TRBJ2-1,TRBD2,TRBV7-2,NA
CASAGYPNQPQHF,TGTGCCAGCGCAGGGTATCCCAATCAGCCCCAGCATTTT,TRBJ1-5,NA,TRBV28,once
CASSPPDRGNEQFF,TGTGCCAGCAGCCCCCCGGACAGGGGGAATGAGCAGTTCTTC,TRBJ2-1,TRBD1,TRBV7-9,once
CASSQINTYEQYF,TGTGCCAGCTCACAGATAAACACCTACGAGCAGTACTTC,TRBJ2-7,NA,TRBV6-5,NA
CAWSVMRSEQYF,TGTGCCTGGAGTGTAATGAGGTCCGAGCAGTACTTC,TRBJ2-7,NA,TRBV30,NA
CASSIAVSRQGFKAFF,TGTGCCAGTAGTATAGCGGTCTCGCGACAGGGGTTTAAAGCTTTCTTT,TRBJ1-1,TRBD1,TRBV19,NA
CASSLVGLAMNTGELFF,TGTGCCAGCAGTTTAGTCGGACTAGCCATGAACACCGGGGAGCTGTTTTTT,TRBJ2-2,TRBD2,TRBV28,NA
CASSEGVRGTGRGYTF,TGTGCCAGCAGTGAAGGGGTAAGAGGGACAGGTCGTGGCTACACCTTC,TRBJ1-2,TRBD1,TRBV6-1,NA
CATSLSGANVLTF,TGTGCCACCTCCCTCTCTGGGGCCAACGTCCTGACTTTC,TRBJ2-6,NA,TRBV15,NA
CASSSSGGGAYNEQFF,TGTGCCAGCAGTTCCTCGGGCGGGGGGGCGTACAATGAGCAGTTCTTC,TRBJ2-1,TRBD2,TRBV27,NA
CASSAQRGQAGRRGETQYF,TGTGCCAGCAGTGCCCAGCGGGGGCAGGCAGGGCGCAGGGGAGAGACCCAGTACTTC,TRBJ2-5,TRBD2,TRBV6-1,NA
CAWSVRARDTEAFF,TGTGCCTGGAGTGTAAGGGCCAGGGACACTGAAGCTTTCTTT,TRBJ1-1,NA,TRBV30,NA
CASSTGVTDTQYF,TGTGCCAGCAGTACGGGGGTCACAGATACGCAGTATTTT,TRBJ2-3,NA,TRBV28,NA
CASSSNSDRRLGGYTF,TGTGCCAGCAGCTCCAACTCGGACCGGAGGTTGGGGGGCTACACCTTC,TRBJ1-2,NA,TRBV7-6,few
CASSLRQGDYNEQFF,TGTGCCAGCAGCTTAAGACAGGGGGACTACAATGAGCAGTTCTTC,TRBJ2-1,TRBD1,TRBV11-3,once
CAWGSGVEAFF,TGTGCCTGGGGGTCGGGGGTTGAAGCTTTCTTT,TRBJ1-1,NA,TRBV30,NA
CASSGGSGTSGGGEQFF,TGTGCCAGCAGTGGGGGGAGCGGGACCTCAGGCGGGGGGGAGCAGTTCTTC,TRBJ2-1,TRBD2,TRBV6-4,NA
CASSHNPLNTEAFF,TGTGCCAGCAGCCACAACCCTTTGAACACTGAAGCTTTCTTT,TRBJ1-1,NA,TRBV6-1,once
CASGDRSSYNSPLHF,TGTGCCAGCGGAGATAGGAGCTCCTATAATTCACCCCTCCACTTT,TRBJ1-6,NA,TRBV2,NA
CASSVDWGVETQYF,TGTGCCAGCAGCGTAGACTGGGGCGTGGAGACCCAGTACTTC,TRBJ2-5,NA,TRBV9,few
CASSPGDADTQYF,TGTGCCAGCTCACCCGGGGATGCAGATACGCAGTATTTT,TRBJ2-3,NA,TRBV18,NA
CASSLLAGGTYNEQFF,TGTGCCAGCAGCTTGCTTGCGGGGGGGACCTACAATGAGCAGTTCTTC,TRBJ2-1,TRBD2,TRBV5-6,NA
CASSLAGTTNTEAFF,TGTGCCAGCAGCTTAGCGGGGACAACGAACACTGAAGCTTTCTTT,TRBJ1-1,NA,TRBV7-9,NA
CSVEQGGSGNTIYF,TGCAGCGTTGAGCAGGGAGGCTCTGGAAACACCATATATTTT,TRBJ1-3,NA,TRBV29-1,NA
CASSPRTSGVISYEQYF,TGTGCCAGCAGCCCCCGGACGAGCGGGGTTATCTCCTACGAGCAGTACTTC,TRBJ2-7,TRBD2,TRBV5-4,NA